The 5 T cell receptor beta chains given below trace back to one sample, sequenced in a study of cytomegalovirus exposure and HLA in healthy donors. PCR involved 60 Vbeta and 13 Jbeta primers. This table comes from immunoSEQ multiplex PCR, and its TCRdb copy is limited to in-frame clones, with some not included. There are about 52,000 clones in the sample; over 60% occur only once, and 9% to 9.5% lies in the top ten. The sequenced sample consisted of PBMCs. The receptors shown here come from a woman in her forties or fifties in good health and CMV-seronegative.

The V call is TRBV2, the J call TRBJ2-3; TRBD2 aligns across 10 bases. CDR1 is SNHLY, CDR2 FYNNEI, per germline. This CDR3 spans 15 amino acids. V shed 8 bases, J shed 1 base, and the junction held 6 bases outside the gene matches. The CDR3 DNA is TGTGCCAGCGACGGGACTAGCGTGGGCACAGATACGCAGTATTTT. Amino acid sequence: CASDGTSVGTDTQYF.

The chain couples TRBV13 to TRBJ1-1; D is possibly TRBD1 (5 bases). Germline loops: CDR1 PRHDT, CDR2 FYEKMQ (reference sequence). Trimming cost V 6 bases and J 3 bases, with 17 bases left between them. This CDR3 has 15 residues. CDR3 protein: CASSEGWGVHTEAFF. Written as DNA, the CDR3 is TGTGCCAGCAGTGAGGGATGGGGGGTTCACACTGAAGCTTTCTTT.

The rearrangement uses TRBV6-5 and TRBJ1-1; 8 bases line up with TRBD1. Germline CDR1 is MNHEY and CDR2 is SVGAGI. There are 14 residues in the CDR3. The V and J ends lost 8 bases and 5 bases, in that order; junction bases with no gene match: 10. CDR3 amino acids: CASSLGQGRTEAFF. The CDR3 nucleotides read TGTGCCAGCTCCCTCGGACAGGGCAGAACTGAAGCTTTCTTT.

The rearrangement uses TRBV4-2 and TRBJ1-6, with 10 bases fitting TRBD1. With 0 bases clipped from V and 14 bases from J, the junction kept 7 bases outside the gene matches. Germline V lookup: CDR1 LGHNA, CDR2 YNFKEQ. The CDR3 is 15 amino acids. CDR3 sequence: CASSQEGTGVLALHF. Here the CDR3 DNA reads TGTGCCAGCAGCCAAGAGGGGACAGGGGTTCTGGCCCTCCACTTT.

This clone has more than one count but fewer than ten. The chain couples TRBV6-1 to TRBJ1-5; D is unclear. Germline V gene sequence: CDR1 MNHNS, CDR2 SASEGT. The CDR3 has 17 residues. Trimming took off 4 bases at V and 2 bases at J, with 18 bases between the two ends. The CDR3 nucleotides read TGTGCCAGCAGTGCGGCGGGATCTCGGGATGGCAATCAGCCCCAGCATTTT. Its translation is CASSAAGSRDGNQPQHF.